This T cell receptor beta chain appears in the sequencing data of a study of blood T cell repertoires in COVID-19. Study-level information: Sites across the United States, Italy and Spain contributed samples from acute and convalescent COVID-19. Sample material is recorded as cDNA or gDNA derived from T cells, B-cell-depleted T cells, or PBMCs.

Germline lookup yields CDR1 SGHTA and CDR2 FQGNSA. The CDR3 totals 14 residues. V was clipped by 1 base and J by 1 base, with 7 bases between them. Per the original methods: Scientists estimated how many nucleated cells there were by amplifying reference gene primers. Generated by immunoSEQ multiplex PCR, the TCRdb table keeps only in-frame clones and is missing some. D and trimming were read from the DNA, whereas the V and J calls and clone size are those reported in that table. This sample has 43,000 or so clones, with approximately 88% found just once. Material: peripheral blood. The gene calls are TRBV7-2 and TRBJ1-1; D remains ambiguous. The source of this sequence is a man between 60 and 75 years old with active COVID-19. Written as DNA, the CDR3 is TGTGCCAGCAGCTTAGGGGGAGGGAACACTGAAGCTTTCTTT. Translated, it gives CASSLGGGNTEAFF.